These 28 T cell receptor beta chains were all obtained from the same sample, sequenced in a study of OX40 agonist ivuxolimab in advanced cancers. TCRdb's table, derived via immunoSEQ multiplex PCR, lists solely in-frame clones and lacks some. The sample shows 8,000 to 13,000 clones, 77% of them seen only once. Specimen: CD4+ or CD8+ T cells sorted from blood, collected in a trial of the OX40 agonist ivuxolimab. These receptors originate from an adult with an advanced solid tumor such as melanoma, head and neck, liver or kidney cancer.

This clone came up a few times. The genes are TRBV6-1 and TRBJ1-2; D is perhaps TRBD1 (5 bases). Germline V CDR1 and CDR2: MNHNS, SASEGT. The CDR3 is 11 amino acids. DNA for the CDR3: TGTTATACAGGCGGGGGCTATGGCTACACCTTC. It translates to CYTGGGYGYTF.

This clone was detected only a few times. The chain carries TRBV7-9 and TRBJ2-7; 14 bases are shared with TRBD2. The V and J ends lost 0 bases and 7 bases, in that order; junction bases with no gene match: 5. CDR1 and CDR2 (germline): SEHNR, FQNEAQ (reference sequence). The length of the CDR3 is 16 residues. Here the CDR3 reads CASSLAATSGRVEQYF. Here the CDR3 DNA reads TGTGCCAGCAGCTTAGCTGCGACTAGCGGGAGGGTTGAGCAGTACTTC.

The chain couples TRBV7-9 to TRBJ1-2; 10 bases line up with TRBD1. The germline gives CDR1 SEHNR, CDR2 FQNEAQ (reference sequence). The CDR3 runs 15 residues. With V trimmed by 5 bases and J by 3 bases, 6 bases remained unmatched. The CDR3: CASSQRQGADYGYTF. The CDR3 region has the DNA TGTGCCAGCAGCCAAAGACAGGGGGCCGACTATGGCTACACCTTC.

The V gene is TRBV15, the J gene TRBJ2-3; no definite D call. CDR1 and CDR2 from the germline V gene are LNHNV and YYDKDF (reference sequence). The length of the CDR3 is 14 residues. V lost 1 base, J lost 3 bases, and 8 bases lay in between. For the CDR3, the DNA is TGTGCCACCAGCAGAGGGGAAGAGACAGATACGCAGTATTTT. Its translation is CATSRGEETDTQYF.

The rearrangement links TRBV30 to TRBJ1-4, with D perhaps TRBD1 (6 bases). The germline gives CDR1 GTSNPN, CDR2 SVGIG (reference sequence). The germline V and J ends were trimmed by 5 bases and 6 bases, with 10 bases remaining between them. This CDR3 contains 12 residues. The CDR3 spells CAWGDTDEKLFF. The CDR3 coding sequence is TGTGCCTGGGGGGACACCGATGAAAAACTGTTTTTT.

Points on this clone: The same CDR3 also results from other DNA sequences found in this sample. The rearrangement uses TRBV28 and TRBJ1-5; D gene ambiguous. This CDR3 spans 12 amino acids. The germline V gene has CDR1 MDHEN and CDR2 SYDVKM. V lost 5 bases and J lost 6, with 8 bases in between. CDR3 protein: CASSLTGQPQHF. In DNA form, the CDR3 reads TGTGCCAGCAGTCTGACGGGTCAGCCCCAGCATTTT.

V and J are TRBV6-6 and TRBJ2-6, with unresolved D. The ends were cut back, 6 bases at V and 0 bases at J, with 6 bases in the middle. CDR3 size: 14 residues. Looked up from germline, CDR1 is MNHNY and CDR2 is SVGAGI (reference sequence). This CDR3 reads CASRGSSGANVLTF. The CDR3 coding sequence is TGTGCCAGCAGAGGCAGCTCTGGGGCCAACGTCCTGACTTTC.

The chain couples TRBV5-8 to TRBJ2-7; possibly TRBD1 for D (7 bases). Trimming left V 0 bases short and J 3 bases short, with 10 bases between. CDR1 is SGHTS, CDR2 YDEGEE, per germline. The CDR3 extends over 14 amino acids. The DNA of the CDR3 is TGTGCCAGCAGCTTGGCCCAGGGGGGCTACGAGCAGTACTTC. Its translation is CASSLAQGGYEQYF. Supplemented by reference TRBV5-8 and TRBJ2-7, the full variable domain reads EAGVTQSPTHLIKTRGQQATLRCSPISGHTSVYWYQQALGLGLQFLLWYDEGEERNRGNFPPRFSGRQFPNYSSELNVNALELEDSALYLCASSLAQGGYEQYFGPGTRLTVT.

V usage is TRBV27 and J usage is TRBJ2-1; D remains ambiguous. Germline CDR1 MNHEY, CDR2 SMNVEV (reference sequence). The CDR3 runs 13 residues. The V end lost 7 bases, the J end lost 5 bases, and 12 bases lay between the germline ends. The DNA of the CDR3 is TGTGCCAGCACCGCTGGACCGAACAATGAGCAGTTCTTC. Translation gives CASTAGPNNEQFF.

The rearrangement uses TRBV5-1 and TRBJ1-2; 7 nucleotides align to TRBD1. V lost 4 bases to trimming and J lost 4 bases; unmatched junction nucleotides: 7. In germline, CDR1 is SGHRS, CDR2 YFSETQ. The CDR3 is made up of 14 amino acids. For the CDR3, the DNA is TGCGCCAGCAGCAGGGACAGCCTTAGCTATGGCTACACCTTC. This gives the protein CASSRDSLSYGYTF. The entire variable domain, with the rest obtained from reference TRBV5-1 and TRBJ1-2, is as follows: KAGVTQTPRYLIKTRGQQVTLSCSPISGHRSVSWYQQTPGQGLQFLFEYFSETQRNKGNFPGRFSGRQFSNSRSEMNVSTLELGDSALYLCASSRDSLSYGYTFGSGTRLTVV.

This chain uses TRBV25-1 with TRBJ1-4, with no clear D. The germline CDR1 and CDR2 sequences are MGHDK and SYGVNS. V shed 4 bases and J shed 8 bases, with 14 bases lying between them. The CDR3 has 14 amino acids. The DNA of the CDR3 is TGTGCCAGCAGTGGTGGCCGTCTAATAGAAAAACTGTTTTTT. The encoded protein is CASSGGRLIEKLFF.

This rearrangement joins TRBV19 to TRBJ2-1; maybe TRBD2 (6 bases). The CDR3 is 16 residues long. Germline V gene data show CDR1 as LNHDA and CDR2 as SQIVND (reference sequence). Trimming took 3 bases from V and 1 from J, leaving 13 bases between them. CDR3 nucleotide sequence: TGTGCCAGTAGTATTTACGGGAGCGGATCCTACAATGAGCAGTTCTTC. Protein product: CASSIYGSGSYNEQFF.

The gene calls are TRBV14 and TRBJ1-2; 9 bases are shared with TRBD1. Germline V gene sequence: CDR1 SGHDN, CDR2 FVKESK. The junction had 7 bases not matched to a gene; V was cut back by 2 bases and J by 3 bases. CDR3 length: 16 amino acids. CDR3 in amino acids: CASSQHFTGGDYGYTF. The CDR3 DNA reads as TGTGCCAGCAGCCAACATTTCACAGGGGGCGACTATGGCTACACCTTC. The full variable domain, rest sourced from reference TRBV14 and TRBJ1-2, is EAGVTQFPSHSVIEKGQTVTLRCDPISGHDNLYWYRRVMGKEIKFLLHFVKESKQDESGMPNNRFLAERTGGTYSTLKVQPAELEDSGVYFCASSQHFTGGDYGYTFGSGTRLTVV.

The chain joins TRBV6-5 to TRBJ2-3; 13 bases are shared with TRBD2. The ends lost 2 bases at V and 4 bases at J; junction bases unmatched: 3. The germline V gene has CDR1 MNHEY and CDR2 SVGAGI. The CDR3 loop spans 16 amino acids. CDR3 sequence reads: CASSYAGLAGSDTQYF. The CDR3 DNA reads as TGTGCCAGCAGTTACGCGGGACTAGCGGGATCAGATACGCAGTATTTT.

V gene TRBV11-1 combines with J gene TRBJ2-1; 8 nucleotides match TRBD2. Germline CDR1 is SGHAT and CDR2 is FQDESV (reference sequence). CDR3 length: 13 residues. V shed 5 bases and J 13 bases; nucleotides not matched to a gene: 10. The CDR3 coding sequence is TGTGCCAGCAGCCCCGGGGGGGGGTTAGGTCAGTTCTTC. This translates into CASSPGGGLGQFF. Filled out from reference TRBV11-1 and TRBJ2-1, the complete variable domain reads EAEVAQSPRYKITEKSQAVAFWCDPISGHATLYWYRQILGQGPELLVQFQDESVVDDSQLPKDRFSAERLKGVDSTLKIQPAELGDSAMYLCASSPGGGLGQFFGPGTRLTVL.

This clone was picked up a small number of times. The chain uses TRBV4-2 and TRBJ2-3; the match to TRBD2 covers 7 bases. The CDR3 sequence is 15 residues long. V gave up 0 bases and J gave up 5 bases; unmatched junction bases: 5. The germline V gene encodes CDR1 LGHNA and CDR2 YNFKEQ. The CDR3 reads CASSQELAEEDTQYF. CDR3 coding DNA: TGTGCCAGCAGCCAAGAGCTAGCGGAGGAAGATACGCAGTATTTT.

DNA for the CDR3: TGTGCCAGCAGACTAGCAGGGCTAGCGGGTGTCAATGAGCAGTTCTTC. It is translated as CASRLAGLAGVNEQFF. V and J are TRBV28 and TRBJ2-1; 8 nucleotides align to TRBD2. V lost 6 bases to trimming and J lost 6 bases; unmatched junction nucleotides: 13. Germline V gives CDR1 MDHEN, CDR2 SYDVKM. CDR3 length equals 16 residues.

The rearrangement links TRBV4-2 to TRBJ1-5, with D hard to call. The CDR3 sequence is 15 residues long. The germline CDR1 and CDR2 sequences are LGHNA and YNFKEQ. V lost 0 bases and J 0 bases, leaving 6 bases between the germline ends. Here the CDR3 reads CASSQEKGSNQPQHF. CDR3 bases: TGTGCCAGCAGCCAAGAAAAAGGTAGCAATCAGCCCCAGCATTTT.

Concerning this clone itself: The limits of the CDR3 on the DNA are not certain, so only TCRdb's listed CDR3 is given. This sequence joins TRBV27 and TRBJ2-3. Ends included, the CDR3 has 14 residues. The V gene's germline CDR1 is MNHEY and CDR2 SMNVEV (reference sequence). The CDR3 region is CASSFGSGPDTQYF.

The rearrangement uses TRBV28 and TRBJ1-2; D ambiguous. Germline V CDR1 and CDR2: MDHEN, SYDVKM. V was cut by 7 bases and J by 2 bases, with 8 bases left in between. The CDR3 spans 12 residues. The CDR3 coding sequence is TGTGCCAGCACCGAAGGGAACTATGGCTACACCTTC. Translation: CASTEGNYGYTF.

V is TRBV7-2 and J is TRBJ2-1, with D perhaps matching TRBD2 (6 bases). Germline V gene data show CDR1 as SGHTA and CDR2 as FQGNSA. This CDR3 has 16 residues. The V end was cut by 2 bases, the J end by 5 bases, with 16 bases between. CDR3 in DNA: TGTGCCAGCAGCTTAAGGCCCGGGAGCGAGCACAATGAGCAGTTCTTC. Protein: CASSLRPGSEHNEQFF.

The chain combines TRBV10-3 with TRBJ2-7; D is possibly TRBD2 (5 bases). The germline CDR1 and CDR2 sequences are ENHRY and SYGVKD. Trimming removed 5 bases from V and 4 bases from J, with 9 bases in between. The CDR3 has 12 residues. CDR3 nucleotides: TGTGCCATCAGTTGGCGGGCGTACGAGCAGTACTTC. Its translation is CAISWRAYEQYF.

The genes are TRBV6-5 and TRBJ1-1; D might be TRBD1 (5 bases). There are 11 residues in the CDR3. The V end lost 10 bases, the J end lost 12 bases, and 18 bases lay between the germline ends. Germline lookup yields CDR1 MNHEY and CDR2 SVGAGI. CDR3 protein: CAILAGGGTFF. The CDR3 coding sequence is TGTGCCATTTTGGCCGGTGGGGGAACTTTCTTT.

CDR3 in DNA: TGTGCCACCGGAAGGGACTCGCAAGAGACCCAGTACTTC. Encoded protein: CATGRDSQETQYF. V gene TRBV2 combines with J gene TRBJ2-5; D is possibly TRBD2 (6 bases). The CDR3 is made up of 13 amino acids. Germline-derived CDR1 and CDR2 are SNHLY and FYNNEI. V lost 10 bases and J lost 2, with 14 bases in between.

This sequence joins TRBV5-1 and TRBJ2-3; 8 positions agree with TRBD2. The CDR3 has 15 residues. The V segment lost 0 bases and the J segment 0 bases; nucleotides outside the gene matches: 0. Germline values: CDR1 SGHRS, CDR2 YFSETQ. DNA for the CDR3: TGCGCCAGCAGCTTGGGACTAGCGAGCACAGATACGCAGTATTTT. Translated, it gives CASSLGLASTDTQYF.

The CDR3 here is CASSLGGGYNEQFF. In DNA form, the CDR3 reads TGTGCCAGCAGCCTCGGGGGGGGTTACAATGAGCAGTTCTTC. The V call is TRBV14, the J call TRBJ2-1; 8 nucleotides agree with TRBD2. Germline CDR1 reads SGHDN; CDR2 reads FVKESK. CDR3 size: 14 residues. V lost 4 bases to trimming and J lost 4 bases; unmatched junction nucleotides: 3. The full variable domain, its missing parts supplied by reference TRBV14 and TRBJ2-1, is EAGVTQFPSHSVIEKGQTVTLRCDPISGHDNLYWYRRVMGKEIKFLLHFVKESKQDESGMPNNRFLAERTGGTYSTLKVQPAELEDSGVYFCASSLGGGYNEQFFGPGTRLTVL.

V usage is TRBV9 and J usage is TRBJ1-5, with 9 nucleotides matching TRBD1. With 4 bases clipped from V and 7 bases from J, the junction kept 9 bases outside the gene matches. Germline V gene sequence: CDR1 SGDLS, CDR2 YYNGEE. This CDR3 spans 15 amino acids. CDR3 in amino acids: CASSRGTGSGQPQHF. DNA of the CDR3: TGTGCCAGCAGCCGAGGGACAGGGTCAGGGCAGCCCCAGCATTTT.

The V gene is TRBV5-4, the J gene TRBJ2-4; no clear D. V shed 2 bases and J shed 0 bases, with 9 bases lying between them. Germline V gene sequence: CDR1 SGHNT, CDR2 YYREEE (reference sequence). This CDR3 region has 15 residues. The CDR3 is CASSLSGQAKNIQYF. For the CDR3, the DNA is TGTGCCAGCAGCTTATCGGGTCAAGCCAAAAACATTCAGTACTTC.